This TCR beta chain was documented in a study of shared clonotypes between healthy human individuals. Donors included only healthy HIV-negative adults lacking recent acute infections or vaccinations. Profiling relied on immunoSEQ multiplex PCR, and the TCRdb table lists in-frame clones only, not all of them. The sample lists 2 million to 2.5 million clones; approximately 95% were seen once. The CDR3 is 14 residues long. Trimming removed 3 bases from V and 3 bases from J; junction bases left unmatched: 2. The germline gives CDR1 LGHNA, CDR2 YNFKEQ. The chain combines TRBV4-2 with TRBJ2-1, with TRBD2 identical over 7 bases. The sequenced sample consisted of naive CD4+ T cells from PBMCs. Subset reported: CD45RA+ positively selected. The clonotype was recovered from a man aged 18 to 30 in good health. Some clones in this sample may be carry-over from other donors' samples. The CDR3: CASSQAGDYNEQFF. The CDR3 nucleotides read TGTGCCAGCAGCCAGGCGGGAGACTACAATGAGCAGTTCTTC.